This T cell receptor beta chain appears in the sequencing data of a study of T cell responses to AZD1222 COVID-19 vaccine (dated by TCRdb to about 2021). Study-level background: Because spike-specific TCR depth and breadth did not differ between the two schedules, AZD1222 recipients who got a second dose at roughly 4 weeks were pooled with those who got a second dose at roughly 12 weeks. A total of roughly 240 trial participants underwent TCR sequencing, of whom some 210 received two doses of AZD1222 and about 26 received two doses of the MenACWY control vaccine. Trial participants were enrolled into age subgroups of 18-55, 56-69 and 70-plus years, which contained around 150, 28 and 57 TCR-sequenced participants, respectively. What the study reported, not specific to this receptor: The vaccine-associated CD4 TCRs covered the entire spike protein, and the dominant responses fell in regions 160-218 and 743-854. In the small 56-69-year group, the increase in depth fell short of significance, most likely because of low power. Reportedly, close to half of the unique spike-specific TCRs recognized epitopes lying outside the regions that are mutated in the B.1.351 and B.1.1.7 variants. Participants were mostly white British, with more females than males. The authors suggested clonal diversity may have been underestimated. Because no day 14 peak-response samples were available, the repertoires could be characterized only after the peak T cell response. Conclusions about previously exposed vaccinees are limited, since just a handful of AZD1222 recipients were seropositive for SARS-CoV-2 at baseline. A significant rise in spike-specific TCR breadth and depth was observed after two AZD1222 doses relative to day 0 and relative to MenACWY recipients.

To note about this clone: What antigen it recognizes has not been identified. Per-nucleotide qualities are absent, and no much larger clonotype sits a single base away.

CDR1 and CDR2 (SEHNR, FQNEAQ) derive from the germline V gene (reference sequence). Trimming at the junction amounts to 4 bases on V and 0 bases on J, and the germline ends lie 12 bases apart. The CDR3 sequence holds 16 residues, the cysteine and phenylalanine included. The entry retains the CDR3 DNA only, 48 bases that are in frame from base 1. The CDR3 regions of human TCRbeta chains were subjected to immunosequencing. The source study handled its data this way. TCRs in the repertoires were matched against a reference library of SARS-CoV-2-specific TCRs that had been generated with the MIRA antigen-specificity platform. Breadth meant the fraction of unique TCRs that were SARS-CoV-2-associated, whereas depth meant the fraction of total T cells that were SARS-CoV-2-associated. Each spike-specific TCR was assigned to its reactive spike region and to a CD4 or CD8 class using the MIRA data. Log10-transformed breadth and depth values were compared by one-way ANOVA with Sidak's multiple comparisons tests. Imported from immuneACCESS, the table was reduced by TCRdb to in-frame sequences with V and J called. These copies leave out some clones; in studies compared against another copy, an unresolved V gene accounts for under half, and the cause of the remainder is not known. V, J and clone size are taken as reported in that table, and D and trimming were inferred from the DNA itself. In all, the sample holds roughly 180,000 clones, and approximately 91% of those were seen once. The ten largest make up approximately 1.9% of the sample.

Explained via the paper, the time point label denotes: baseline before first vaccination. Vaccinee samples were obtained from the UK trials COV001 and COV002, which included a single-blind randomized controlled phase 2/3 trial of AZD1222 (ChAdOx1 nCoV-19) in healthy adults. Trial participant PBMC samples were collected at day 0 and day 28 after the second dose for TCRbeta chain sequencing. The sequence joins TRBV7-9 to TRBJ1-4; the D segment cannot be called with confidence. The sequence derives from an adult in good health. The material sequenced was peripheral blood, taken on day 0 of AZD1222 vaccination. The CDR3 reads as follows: CASSYSPQTTNEKLFF. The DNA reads TGTGCCAGCAGCTACTCCCCCCAAACAACTAATGAAAAACTGTTTTTT.